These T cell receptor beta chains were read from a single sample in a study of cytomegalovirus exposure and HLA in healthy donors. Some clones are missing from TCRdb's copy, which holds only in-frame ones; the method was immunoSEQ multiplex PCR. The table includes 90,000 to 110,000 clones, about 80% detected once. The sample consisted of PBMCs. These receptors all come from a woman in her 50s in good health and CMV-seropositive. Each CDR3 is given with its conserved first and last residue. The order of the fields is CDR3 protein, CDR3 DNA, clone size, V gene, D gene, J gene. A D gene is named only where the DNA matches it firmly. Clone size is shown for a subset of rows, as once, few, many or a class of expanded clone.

CASSLRSFAFSGANVLTF	TGTGCCAGCAGCTTGAGATCGTTTGCCTTCTCTGGGGCCAACGTCCTGACTTTC	-	TRBV27	-	TRBJ2-6
CASSPDSGGTGELFF	TGTGCCAGCAGCCCAGACTCGGGTGGGACCGGGGAGCTGTTTTTT	-	TRBV5-6	-	TRBJ2-2
CASSPLRGNTEAFF	TGTGCCAGCTCACCATTACGCGGGAACACTGAAGCTTTCTTT	-	TRBV18	-	TRBJ1-1
CASSYSIADEETQYF	TGTGCCAGCAGTTACTCGATAGCGGACGAAGAGACCCAGTACTTC	few	TRBV6-5	-	TRBJ2-5
CASSLARAGTGGHEQFF	TGTGCCAGCAGCTTAGCGAGGGCCGGGACAGGGGGTCATGAGCAGTTCTTC	-	TRBV7-2	TRBD1	TRBJ2-1
CASKISGGGTDTQYF	TGTGCCAGCAAGATTAGCGGGGGGGGCACAGATACGCAGTATTTT	-	TRBV6-1	TRBD2	TRBJ2-3
CASWGTGGYEQYF	TGTGCCAGCTGGGGGACAGGGGGCTACGAGCAGTACTTC	-	TRBV27	TRBD1	TRBJ2-7
CASSLSQGWSPLHF	TGTGCCAGCAGTTTATCTCAGGGGTGGTCACCCCTCCACTTT	-	TRBV27	-	TRBJ1-6
CASSLGLSTDTQYF	TGTGCCAGCAGCCTCGGACTTTCCACAGATACGCAGTATTTT	few	TRBV6-5	-	TRBJ2-3
CASSPSSRGNTDTQYF	TGTGCCAGCTCACCATCCTCGCGAGGAAACACAGATACGCAGTATTTT	once	TRBV18	-	TRBJ2-3
CSVVLDRGSYEQYF	TGCAGCGTTGTACTCGACAGGGGTTCCTACGAGCAGTACTTC	-	TRBV29-1	TRBD1	TRBJ2-7
CASSGPSGGEYEQYF	TGTGCCAGCAGCGGCCCTAGCGGGGGGGAATACGAGCAGTACTTC	-	TRBV7-9	TRBD2	TRBJ2-7
CASSVGQSMNTEAFF	TGTGCCAGCTCAGTGGGACAGAGCATGAACACTGAAGCTTTCTTT	-	TRBV18	TRBD1	TRBJ1-1
CASSLWGRWGGEQYF	TGTGCCAGCAGTTTATGGGGGCGTTGGGGTGGCGAGCAGTACTTC	-	TRBV27	-	TRBJ2-7
CASSQGPGQGYSYEQYF	TGCGCCAGCAGCCAAGGACCGGGACAGGGGTACTCCTACGAGCAGTACTTC	-	TRBV4-1	TRBD1	TRBJ2-7
CASSPDKVRETF	TGTGCCAGCAGCCCAGATAAGGTCCGGGAGACTTTT	-	TRBV7-2	-	TRBJ2-3
CASSPKPNTQYF	TGTGCCAGCAGCCCCAAGCCTAATACGCAGTATTTT	-	TRBV5-4	-	TRBJ2-3
CASSSARGANTGELFF	TGTGCTAGCAGCTCCGCCAGGGGGGCCAACACCGGGGAGCTGTTTTTT	-	TRBV7-7	-	TRBJ2-2
CASSVEGAYNEQFF	TGTGCCAGCAGCGTAGAGGGGGCCTACAATGAGCAGTTCTTC	-	TRBV9	-	TRBJ2-1
CASSSTWTEDTQYF	TGTGCCAGCAGCTCGACTTGGACTGAGGATACGCAGTATTTT	-	TRBV5-4	-	TRBJ2-3
CASSNYRGEYEQYF	TGTGCCAGCAGTAACTACAGGGGGGAATACGAGCAGTACTTC	-	TRBV6-1	TRBD1	TRBJ2-7
CASSPRDTGEKLFF	TGTGCCAGCAGCCCTAGGGACACGGGAGAAAAACTGTTTTTT	-	TRBV7-9	-	TRBJ1-4
CASSPTGIDTQYF	TGTGCCAGCAGCCCGACAGGGATCGATACGCAGTATTTT	-	TRBV7-3	TRBD1	TRBJ2-3
CASSYSSGRAQYF	TGTGCCAGCAGTTACTCGAGTGGGCGGGCGCAGTATTTT	-	TRBV6-5	-	TRBJ2-3
CASSTGGPSTDTQYF	TGCGCCAGCTCGACGGGGGGCCCAAGCACAGATACGCAGTATTTT	-	TRBV5-1	-	TRBJ2-3
CASSLAGQGKGGYTF	TGTGCCAGCAGCTTAGCCGGACAGGGGAAGGGGGGCTACACCTTC	few	TRBV13	TRBD1	TRBJ1-2
CASGLSSGGRVNEQFF	TGTGCTAGTGGTTTGTCTAGCGGGGGACGGGTCAATGAGCAGTTCTTC	few	TRBV12-5	TRBD2	TRBJ2-1
CASSAGTNTQYF	TGTGCCAGCTCTGCCGGGACTAATACGCAGTATTTT	few	TRBV5-4	TRBD2	TRBJ2-3
CASSPGRVGEKLFF	TGTGCCAGCAGCCCTGGGAGGGTTGGCGAAAAACTGTTTTTT	-	TRBV5-4	-	TRBJ1-4
CASSPGTGPSGELFF	TGTGCCAGCAGCCCCGGGACAGGGCCCTCCGGGGAGCTGTTTTTT	-	TRBV5-6	TRBD1	TRBJ2-2
CASSQDSGTDTQYF	TGTGCCAGCAGCCAAGATAGCGGAACAGATACGCAGTATTTT	once	TRBV4-2	-	TRBJ2-3
CAISQGQSNQPQHF	TGTGCCATCAGTCAAGGACAGAGCAATCAGCCCCAGCATTTT	-	TRBV10-3	-	TRBJ1-5
CASSVLPGDQETQYF	TGTGCCAGCAGCGTCCTGCCCGGGGACCAAGAGACCCAGTACTTC	-	TRBV2	-	TRBJ2-5
CASSVAGNTEAFF	TGTGCCAGCAGCGTAGCGGGGAACACTGAGGCTTTCTTT	-	TRBV9	-	TRBJ1-1
CASSTDRDQEQFF	TGTGCCAGCAGCACGGACAGAGATCAGGAGCAGTTCTTC	-	TRBV7-6	-	TRBJ2-1
CASSLGRGSSYNEQFF	TGTGCCAGCAGCTTGGGGCGGGGGAGCTCCTACAATGAGCAGTTCTTC	-	TRBV5-4	TRBD2	TRBJ2-1